This T cell receptor (beta chain) is from a study of blood T cell repertoires in COVID-19. On the study more broadly: Some COVID-19 samples were acute and others convalescent; all came from the United States, Italy and Spain.

The CDR3 loop spans 15 amino acids. Trimming at V came to 4 bases and at J to 2 bases, leaving 6 bases not matched to a gene. Germline CDR1 reads MDHEN; CDR2 reads SYDVKM. Sequenced by immunoSEQ multiplex PCR; TCRdb stores in-frame clones only, minus some. The data contain about 120,000 clones, around 80% of them seen just once; the ten biggest clones take up roughly 4.3%. The sequence came from a woman aged 80 or over with acute or convalescent COVID-19. The sample was peripheral blood. The chain uses TRBV28 and TRBJ2-7; 9 bases are a match to TRBD1. The CDR3 nucleotides are TGTGCCAGCAGTTCCGGGACAGGGTCCCCCTACGAGCAGTACTTC. Residues: CASSSGTGSPYEQYF.